The 14 T cell receptor beta chains presented below share a single source sample, sequenced in a study of T cell changes during pregnancy in multiple sclerosis. TCRdb's copy holds only in-frame clones and misses some; the assay was immunoSEQ multiplex PCR. The sample contains 55,000 to 70,000 clones, nearly 95% of which appear only once. The sequencing here drew on CD4+ T cells from peripheral blood mononuclear cells, taken after pregnancy. The receptors originated from a female donor with multiple sclerosis, enrolled in a pregnancy study.

The rearrangement joins TRBV16 to TRBJ1-1, with a tentative D call TRBD1 (5 bases). The germline V gene has CDR1 KGHSY and CDR2 FQNENV. V shed 4 bases and J shed 0 bases, with 9 bases lying between them. This CDR3 region has 14 residues. This chain's CDR3 is CASSPGLLNTEAFF. DNA of the CDR3: TGTGCCAGCAGCCCGGGACTGCTGAACACTGAAGCTTTCTTT.

The chain couples TRBV19 to TRBJ1-2, with D perhaps matching TRBD1 (6 bases). Trimming took 1 base from V and 12 from J, leaving 18 bases between them. Germline V CDR1 and CDR2: LNHDA, SQIVND (reference sequence). This CDR3 is 14 amino acids long. Written as DNA, the CDR3 is TGTGCCAGTAGTATAGCCGGGACACCACAAAGGGACACCTTC. This gives the protein CASSIAGTPQRDTF.

V gene TRBV6-7 combines with J gene TRBJ2-7, with 9 positions matching TRBD1. TRBV6-7 carries the ORF label, with uncertain function. The ends lost 2 bases at V and 3 bases at J; junction bases unmatched: 5. The CDR3 length is 15 residues. This CDR3 is CASSYTLDRGYEQYF. CDR3 coding DNA: TGTGCCAGCAGTTACACCTTGGACAGGGGCTACGAGCAGTACTTC.

On this clone: This could be a read error, since a much larger clone is one nucleotide away. The sample carries other DNA sequences with the same CDR3. The chain is built from TRBV19 and TRBJ1-1; no clear D. Germline loops: CDR1 LNHDA, CDR2 SQIVND (reference sequence). The CDR3 extends over 13 amino acids. V was clipped by 5 bases and J by 1 base, with 8 bases between them. The CDR3 spells CASSPTQNTEAFF. The CDR3 DNA follows: TGTGCCAGTAGTCCTACGCAGAACACTGAAGCTTTCTTT. The complete variable domain, with remaining parts taken from reference TRBV19 and TRBJ1-1, reads DGGITQSPKYLFRKEGQNVTLSCEQNLNHDAMYWYRQDPGQGLRLIYYSQIVNDFQKGDIAEGYSVSREKKESFPLTVTSAQKNPTAFYLCASSPTQNTEAFFGQGTRLTVV.

This clone was observed a few times. The same CDR3 arises from other DNA sequences in this sample as well. The J gene is TRBJ2-3, the V gene TRBV14; 12 bases line up with TRBD2. The CDR3 spans 16 residues. With 4 bases clipped from V and 2 bases from J, the junction kept 4 bases outside the gene matches. Germline V gene lookup returns CDR1 SGHDN and CDR2 FVKESK. The CDR3 nucleotides are TGTGCCAGCAGCCCCCGACTAGCGGGGGCCACAGATACGCAGTATTTT. Translated, it gives CASSPRLAGATDTQYF.

The rearrangement joins TRBV7-9 to TRBJ1-2; a possible D gene is TRBD1 (6 bases). The CDR3 extends over 13 amino acids. The germline V gene encodes CDR1 SEHNR and CDR2 FQNEAQ (reference sequence). With 3 bases removed from V and 11 bases from J, the gap between germline ends came to 16 bases. The CDR3 sequence is CASSFGGRGWYTF. In DNA form, the CDR3 reads TGTGCCAGCAGCTTCGGGGGGCGAGGTTGGTACACCTTC.

The chain is built from TRBV6-5 and TRBJ1-2, with D possibly being TRBD1 (6 bases). This CDR3 has 11 amino acids. V was clipped by 7 bases and J by 7 bases, with 10 bases between them. Germline V lookup: CDR1 MNHEY, CDR2 SVGAGI. This CDR3 is CASTQGSGYTF. CDR3 nucleotide sequence: TGTGCCAGCACCCAGGGGTCTGGCTACACCTTC.

The rearrangement uses TRBV5-1 and TRBJ2-5; tentatively, D is TRBD2 (6 bases). V was shortened by 4 bases and J by 5 bases, with 15 bases between the two germline ends. CDR1 is SGHRS and CDR2 is YFSETQ in the germline V gene. The CDR3 is 14 amino acids. The CDR3 DNA reads as TGCGCCAGCAGCCCGGGCGGGGTGGGGGAGACCCAGTACTTC. This codes for CASSPGGVGETQYF. The full variable domain, its missing parts supplied by reference TRBV5-1 and TRBJ2-5, is KAGVTQTPRYLIKTRGQQVTLSCSPISGHRSVSWYQQTPGQGLQFLFEYFSETQRNKGNFPGRFSGRQFSNSRSEMNVSTLELGDSALYLCASSPGGVGETQYFGPGTRLLVL.

The chain is built from TRBV5-4 and TRBJ2-1, with D perhaps matching TRBD2 (5 bases). V lost 1 base and J lost 8, with 10 bases in between. The CDR3 totals 13 residues. Germline values: CDR1 SGHNT, CDR2 YYREEE (reference sequence). The CDR3 DNA sequence: TGTGCCAGCAGCTTGCCTCAACTAGATGAGCAGTTCTTC. Protein: CASSLPQLDEQFF. Full variable domain (missing parts from reference TRBV5-4 and TRBJ2-1): ETGVTQSPTHLIKTRGQQVTLRCSSQSGHNTVSWYQQALGQGPQFIFQYYREEENGRGNFPPRFSGLQFPNYSSELNVNALELDDSALYLCASSLPQLDEQFFGPGTRLTVL.

The V and J genes are TRBV30 and TRBJ2-1; 7 bases agree with TRBD2. The CDR3 loop spans 14 amino acids. The germline gives CDR1 GTSNPN, CDR2 SVGIG (reference sequence). Trimming removed 1 base from V and 6 bases from J; junction bases left unmatched: 6. CDR3 in DNA: TGTGCCTGGAGTGCCGGAGCTAGCGGCAATGAGCAGTTCTTC. Its translation: CAWSAGASGNEQFF.

This sequence joins TRBV9 and TRBJ2-1; 14 bases align to TRBD2. The CDR3 totals 18 residues. V trimming: 3 bases; J trimming: 6 bases; junction bases outside the gene matches: 11. From germline, CDR1 is SGDLS and CDR2 YYNGEE. In DNA form, the CDR3 reads TGTGCCAGCAGCGCCTTCCTGGGACTAGCGGGAGACTTCAATGAGCAGTTCTTC. This translates into CASSAFLGLAGDFNEQFF.

This sequence joins TRBV6-1 and TRBJ2-1; TRBD2 matches 11 bases. CDR1 is MNHNS, CDR2 SASEGT, per germline. V trimming: 4 bases; J trimming: 5 bases; junction bases outside the gene matches: 4. The CDR3 extends over 15 amino acids. The CDR3 here is CASSALAGGNNEQFF. The CDR3 DNA sequence: TGTGCCAGCAGTGCCTTAGCGGGGGGGAACAATGAGCAGTTCTTC.

This chain connects TRBV11-2 to TRBJ2-1; D unclear. The CDR3 consists of 18 residues. The V gene lost 2 bases and the J gene lost 3 bases, with 20 bases spanning the gap. Germline assignment: CDR1 SGHAT and CDR2 FQNNGV. The DNA for the CDR3 is TGTGCCAGCAGCTTAACCGGGTTCTCCTATGGAGTCTACAATGAGCAGTTCTTC. This gives the protein CASSLTGFSYGVYNEQFF.

The CDR3 nucleotides are TGTGCCAGAAGCGTACACTTCGGGACAGGGGGCCCCTACGAGCAGTACTTC. Residues: CARSVHFGTGGPYEQYF. J is TRBJ2-7 and V is TRBV5-3; 12 positions agree with TRBD1. TRBV5-3 is marked as an open reading frame, function uncertain. The CDR3 is 17 amino acids. Germline trimming cut 4 bases from V and 2 bases from J; bases unmatched to any gene: 10.